This entry lists 25 T cell receptor beta chains sequenced from one sample in a study of T cell changes during pregnancy in multiple sclerosis. Assay used: immunoSEQ multiplex PCR; TCRdb lists only in-frame clones, some missing. The sample holds more than 40,000 clones, 90% to 95% seen once. Sequencing used CD8+ T cells from peripheral blood mononuclear cells, obtained in the first trimester of pregnancy. The receptors originated from a female donor with multiple sclerosis, enrolled in a pregnancy study.

This chain connects TRBV7-7 to TRBJ2-5; 15 bases fit TRBD2. Trimming cost V 7 bases and J 1 base; bases outside gene matches: 7. CDR3 length equals 17 residues. Germline lookup yields CDR1 SSHAT and CDR2 FNYEAQ (reference sequence). CDR3 region: CASTRTSGGAAQETQYF. CDR3 in DNA: TGTGCCAGCACCCGGACTAGCGGGGGGGCGGCCCAAGAGACCCAGTACTTC.

The DNA of the CDR3 is TGTGCCTGGAGTGAGGGCAGGGGTAATCAGCCCCAGCATTTT. It translates to CAWSEGRGNQPQHF. The chain is built from TRBV30 and TRBJ1-5; D may be TRBD1 (6 bases). CDR1 and CDR2 from the germline V gene are GTSNPN and SVGIG (reference sequence). The germline V and J ends were trimmed by 1 base and 4 bases, with 11 bases remaining between them. The CDR3 consists of 14 residues.

This rearrangement joins TRBV4-1 to TRBJ2-7, with 10 bases aligning to TRBD2. The CDR3 has 15 amino acids. Trimming at V came to 3 bases and at J to 4 bases, leaving 6 bases not matched to a gene. Per the germline V gene, CDR1 is MGHRA and CDR2 is YSYEKL. Here the CDR3 reads CASSHQSGRGYEQYF. CDR3 nucleotide sequence: TGCGCCAGCAGCCACCAAAGCGGGAGGGGTTACGAGCAGTACTTC.

The chain employs TRBV19 and TRBJ2-1; D remains ambiguous. Trimming stripped 9 bases from V and 0 bases from J, with 15 bases between. The CDR3 is 15 residues long. The germline V gene has CDR1 LNHDA and CDR2 SQIVND (reference sequence). CDR3 protein: CASTPALSSYNEQFF. In DNA, the CDR3 is TGTGCCAGCACCCCTGCGTTGAGCTCCTACAATGAGCAGTTCTTC.

V is TRBV13 and J is TRBJ2-7, with TRBD1 identical over 7 bases. Per the germline V gene, CDR1 is PRHDT and CDR2 is FYEKMQ (reference sequence). Unmatched junction bases numbered 19, after V lost 4 bases and J lost 4 bases. CDR3 length: 18 amino acids. CDR3 DNA: TGTGCCAGCAGCTCCTCCCTCCCGGGTCCCGACAGGGATTACGAGCAGTACTTC. This sequence encodes CASSSSLPGPDRDYEQYF.

This clone has only one observation. The chain links TRBV29-1 to TRBJ2-1; TRBD1 matches at 7 bases. The CDR3 is made up of 13 amino acids. V lost 5 bases to trimming and J lost 2 bases; unmatched junction nucleotides: 3. The germline V gene encodes CDR1 SQVTM and CDR2 ANQGSEA. The CDR3 DNA is TGCAGCGTTCCGACAGGGACCTACAATGAGCAGTTCTTC. Translating gives CSVPTGTYNEQFF.

This sequence joins TRBV7-2 and TRBJ2-7; 8 nucleotides align to TRBD2. This CDR3 region has 13 residues. Germline CDR1 SGHTA, CDR2 FQGNSA. V gave up 4 bases and J gave up 3 bases; unmatched junction bases: 2. CDR3 nucleotides: TGTGCCAGCAGCTCGGGACTAGTCTACGAGCAGTACTTC. Its translation is CASSSGLVYEQYF.

Sample share makes this clone medium-sized (0.01 to 0.1%). The chain uses TRBV4-2 and TRBJ2-1; TRBD2 matches at 8 bases. Germline V gives CDR1 LGHNA, CDR2 YNFKEQ. V dropped 0 bases and J dropped 6; count of bases not matched to a gene: 4. The length of the CDR3 is 15 residues. CDR3: CASSQEIAGSNEQFF. The CDR3 coding sequence is TGTGCCAGCAGCCAAGAAATAGCGGGGTCCAATGAGCAGTTCTTC.

The chain employs TRBV4-1 and TRBJ1-3; D call uncertain. The CDR3 runs to 17 residues. The germline V gene encodes CDR1 MGHRA and CDR2 YSYEKL. V lost 1 base and J lost 3, with 16 bases in between. CDR3: CASSQVFPPGSGNTIYF. The CDR3 bases are TGCGCCAGCAGCCAAGTGTTCCCCCCGGGAAGTGGAAACACCATATATTTT.

This clone was observed once. The chain combines TRBV7-9 with TRBJ2-3; 10 nucleotides match TRBD2. The ends lost 5 bases at V and 1 base at J; junction bases unmatched: 3. Germline loops: CDR1 SEHNR, CDR2 FQNEAQ (reference sequence). This CDR3 spans 15 amino acids. The CDR3 loop is CASSDLAGGTDTQYF. The CDR3 DNA follows: TGTGCCAGCAGCGATCTAGCGGGGGGCACAGATACGCAGTATTTT.

This chain uses TRBV5-1 with TRBJ1-2; D unresolved. This CDR3 has 16 amino acids. The germline V gene has CDR1 SGHRS and CDR2 YFSETQ. V lost 4 bases to trimming and J lost 0 bases, with 16 bases between them. This CDR3 reads CASSLNPESSNYGYTF. CDR3 DNA: TGCGCCAGCAGCCTAAACCCGGAGTCCTCTAACTATGGCTACACCTTC. Using reference TRBV5-1 and TRBJ1-2 for the parts outside the CDR3, the full variable domain is KAGVTQTPRYLIKTRGQQVTLSCSPISGHRSVSWYQQTPGQGLQFLFEYFSETQRNKGNFPGRFSGRQFSNSRSEMNVSTLELGDSALYLCASSLNPESSNYGYTFGSGTRLTVV.

J is TRBJ2-1 and V is TRBV7-9, with 8 positions matching TRBD1. Germline lookup yields CDR1 SEHNR and CDR2 FQNEAQ (reference sequence). V was pared by 4 bases and J by 10 bases, with 3 bases of the junction left unmatched. The CDR3 spans 12 residues. The DNA for the CDR3 is TGTGCCAGCAGCTGGACAGGGAACGAGCAGTTCTTC. Residues: CASSWTGNEQFF.

The chain has TRBV7-9 and TRBJ2-5, with D unresolved. V lost 6 bases to trimming and J lost 4 bases, with 21 bases between them. Germline CDR1 and CDR2: SEHNR and FQNEAQ (reference sequence). This CDR3 contains 16 residues. The CDR3 DNA follows: TGTGCCAGCAGTTCCCCGACTTTGAGCCGCAGAGAGACCCAGTACTTC. It yields the protein CASSSPTLSRRETQYF.

The chain is built from TRBV5-1 and TRBJ2-3, with 13 bases lining up with TRBD2. Germline CDR1 and CDR2: SGHRS and YFSETQ. CDR3 length equals 15 residues. With V trimmed by 3 bases and J by 6 bases, 4 bases remained unmatched. CDR3 in DNA: TGCGCCAGCAGCTGGGAGACTAGCGGGGGGGATACGCAGTATTTT. Its protein is CASSWETSGGDTQYF.

This chain uses TRBV4-1 with TRBJ1-1; unclear D gene. Germline V lookup: CDR1 MGHRA, CDR2 YSYEKL. There are 16 residues in the CDR3. V lost 8 bases and J 3 bases, leaving 22 bases between the germline ends. Here the CDR3 reads CASRLTPGVSDTEAFF. Written as DNA, the CDR3 is TGCGCCAGCCGTTTAACCCCCGGGGTGTCTGACACTGAAGCTTTCTTT.

The rearrangement joins TRBV18 to TRBJ1-3; TRBD1 matches 7 bases. The CDR3 contains 16 residues. The V gene end was trimmed by 6 bases and the J gene end by 0 bases; junction bases not matched to a gene: 8. Germline loops: CDR1 KGHSH, CDR2 LQKENI. The CDR3 coding sequence is TGTGCCAGCTCCCCTTTGAGGGACAGCTCTGGAAACACCATATATTTT. Amino acids: CASSPLRDSSGNTIYF.

The chain combines TRBV18 with TRBJ2-5, with D unresolved. The CDR3 is made up of 13 amino acids. The V gene lost 0 bases and the J gene lost 0 bases, with 2 bases spanning the gap. CDR1 is KGHSH and CDR2 is LQKENI in the germline V gene. This CDR3 is CASSPPNQETQYF. The CDR3, as DNA: TGTGCCAGCTCACCACCCAACCAAGAGACCCAGTACTTC.

The V call is TRBV5-1, the J call TRBJ2-1; 8 bases are a match to TRBD2. Germline trimming cut 1 base from V and 7 bases from J; bases unmatched to any gene: 16. In germline, CDR1 is SGHRS, CDR2 YFSETQ. This CDR3 contains 18 residues. The CDR3: CASSLRGSSATSANEQFF. CDR3 coding DNA: TGCGCCAGCAGCTTGAGGGGGAGTTCGGCGACTAGCGCTAATGAGCAGTTCTTC.

This clone was seen a single time. The CDR3 is CATSRDQGLGGQPQHF. The CDR3 DNA sequence: TGTGCCACCAGCAGAGATCAAGGGCTGGGGGGTCAGCCCCAGCATTTT. The V call is TRBV15, the J call TRBJ1-5, with D perhaps TRBD1 (5 bases). The ends were cut back, 0 bases at V and 6 bases at J, with 15 bases in the middle. CDR3 length: 16 residues. Per germline, CDR1 LNHNV and CDR2 YYDKDF (reference sequence).

The gene calls are TRBV5-8 and TRBJ1-1, with 10 bases identical to TRBD1. The CDR3 runs 13 residues. CDR1 and CDR2 (germline): SGHTS, YDEGEE. Trimming at V came to 5 bases and at J to 4 bases, leaving 2 bases not matched to a gene. The CDR3 sequence is CASRTGGGTEAFF. The CDR3 DNA sequence: TGTGCCAGCAGGACAGGGGGCGGCACTGAAGCTTTCTTT.

J is TRBJ2-2 and V is TRBV27; the D is unclear. The CDR3 has 13 residues. Looked up from germline, CDR1 is MNHEY and CDR2 is SMNVEV (reference sequence). The V end was cut by 2 bases, the J end by 6 bases, with 7 bases between. The CDR3 coding sequence is TGTGCCAGCAGTTTACTCTGGCCCGGGGAGCTGTTTTTT. This codes for CASSLLWPGELFF.

V is TRBV6-6 and J is TRBJ1-4; tentatively, D is TRBD1 (5 bases). Per germline, CDR1 MNHNY and CDR2 SVGAGI (reference sequence). The CDR3 consists of 16 residues. V dropped 3 bases and J dropped 13 bases, with 24 bases sitting between them. The DNA for the CDR3 is TGTGCCAGCAGTTATTCGGTTGGGGGGTCGGGTCTGGGACTGTTTTTT. This encodes CASSYSVGGSGLGLFF.

The chain has TRBV4-1 and TRBJ2-7, with a tentative D call TRBD2 (5 bases). The CDR3 is 14 amino acids. Trimming shortened V by 2 bases and J by 1 base, and 9 bases separated the two germline ends. Germline V gene sequence: CDR1 MGHRA, CDR2 YSYEKL. CDR3 in amino acids: CASSQTEVSYEQYF. CDR3 coding DNA: TGCGCCAGCAGCCAAACGGAGGTTTCCTACGAGCAGTACTTC.

This clone came up once. The chain is built from TRBV27 and TRBJ2-2; 7 bases agree with TRBD1. With 7 bases clipped from V and 3 bases from J, the junction kept 8 bases outside the gene matches. This CDR3 region has 15 residues. CDR1 is MNHEY, CDR2 SMNVEV, per germline (reference sequence). The CDR3 region has the DNA TGTGCCAGCACCGAATCCGGGACAGACACCGGGGAGCTGTTTTTT. It is translated as CASTESGTDTGELFF.

V and J are TRBV4-1 and TRBJ1-2; 9 nucleotides line up with TRBD1. The CDR3 loop spans 15 amino acids. Per germline, CDR1 MGHRA and CDR2 YSYEKL. After removal of 1 base from V and 5 bases from J, the junction contained 5 bases not matched to a gene. The CDR3 DNA reads as TGCGCCAGCAGCCAAGGGTCCGGGACAGGGTATGGCTACACCTTC. Translation: CASSQGSGTGYGYTF.